This is a list of T cell receptor beta chains from one sample in a study of T-cell reconstitution after alpha-beta-depleted transplantation in children. Via MiXCR, TCRdb re-called the PCR reads, giving one row per CDR3 protein. Of over 150,000 distinct CDR3 sequences in the sample, approximately 6.9% are singletons; the top ten hold 5% to 6.5%. This material consisted of PBMCs, taken before TCRalphabeta/CD19-depleted stem cell transplant. The source of these receptors is a boy younger than 10 with acute lymphoblastic leukemia, due to receive a stem cell transplant. Both conserved end residues are trimmed from each CDR3. Only some rows state a clone size, as once, few, many or a class for expanded clones.

clone_size v_call cdr3_aa
few TRBV27 ASSLSLLGTEAF
. TRBV5-6 ASSLFGYRSTDTQY
many TRBV11-2 ASSQTGIRLETQY
many TRBV2 ASSNQDREKYQETQY
many TRBV28 ASSFRGSGQY
few TRBV18 ASSPRQIGQGTEAF
many TRBV5-1 ASSLRRPDEKLF
many TRBV11-3 ASSPRQSPNAEAF
many TRBV7-2 ASSFPRASGTDTQY
. TRBV10-3 AIREAGISYNEQF
many TRBV18 ASSPTGDRGPEGNEKLF
many TRBV5-1 ASSWNFQSTDTQY
few TRBV6-5 ASRITSGGADTQY
. TRBV12-3/TRBV12-4 ASSFGTETQY
many TRBV2 ASSVTRDTEAF
few TRBV12-3/TRBV12-4 ASSRIGGGFLQETQY
many TRBV20-1 SAGGSEETQY
. TRBV7-9 ASSGEAGTDTQY
. TRBV5-4 ASSSLAYNEQF
few TRBV28 AIDGGGGAKSEQF
. TRBV7-9 ASRPGQGIYGYT
. TRBV20-1 SARRQADEKLF